This TCR beta chain is drawn from a study of T cells in Graves' hyperthyroidism and ophthalmopathy. Amplification of TCR beta CDR3 regions was performed using RNA transcripts as template. The HTBI primer set drove a first-round RT-PCR of the TCR CDR3. TCRdb called the multiplex PCR reads again in MiXCR, with one record for every CDR3 protein. This sample carries around 700,000 distinct CDR3 sequences, approximately 19% of them seen once, and the ten largest clones take over 15%. Germline trimming cut 5 bases from V and 6 bases from J; bases unmatched to any gene: 4. CDR1 and CDR2 (germline): SNHLY, FYNNEI. CDR3 length: 15 amino acids. This clonotype was found many times.

The receptor was isolated from a woman in her fifties or sixties with Graves' hyperthyroidism that later progressed to Graves' ophthalmopathy. The rearrangement uses TRBV2 and TRBJ2-1; 13 bases are shared with TRBD2. Sequencing input: blood. This CDR3 reads CASSWTSGGFNEQFF. The DNA for the CDR3 is TGTGCCAGCAGTTGGACTAGCGGGGGTTTCAATGAGCAGTTCTTC.